This T cell receptor beta chain came from a study of blood T cell repertoires in COVID-19. Looking at the study overall: The study drew acute and convalescent COVID-19 samples from the United States, Italy and Spain. PBMCs, B-cell-depleted T cells, or T cells provided the cDNA or gDNA that made up the material.

The CDR3 totals 14 residues. Trimming took 0 bases from V and 2 from J, leaving 7 bases between them. CDR1 and CDR2 from the germline V gene are SGHRS and YFSETQ. The Seattle site enrolled patients during active infection and followed them longitudinally. This clone was detected a few times. In the original analysis: The assay estimated nucleated cells by amplifying reference gene primers. Data came from immunoSEQ multiplex PCR; TCRdb stores just in-frame clones and leaves some out. V and J calls and clone size follow that table, whereas D and trimming were derived from the DNA. In the table there are under 200,000 clones, around four fifths of which are singletons.

The source of this sequence is a woman in her 70s with COVID-19, enrolled during active disease. What was sequenced was peripheral blood. The chain uses TRBV5-1 and TRBJ2-3; D is unresolved. The CDR3 is CASSLEGDTDTQYF. The CDR3 DNA reads TGCGCCAGCAGCTTGGAAGGAGACACAGATACGCAGTATTTT.